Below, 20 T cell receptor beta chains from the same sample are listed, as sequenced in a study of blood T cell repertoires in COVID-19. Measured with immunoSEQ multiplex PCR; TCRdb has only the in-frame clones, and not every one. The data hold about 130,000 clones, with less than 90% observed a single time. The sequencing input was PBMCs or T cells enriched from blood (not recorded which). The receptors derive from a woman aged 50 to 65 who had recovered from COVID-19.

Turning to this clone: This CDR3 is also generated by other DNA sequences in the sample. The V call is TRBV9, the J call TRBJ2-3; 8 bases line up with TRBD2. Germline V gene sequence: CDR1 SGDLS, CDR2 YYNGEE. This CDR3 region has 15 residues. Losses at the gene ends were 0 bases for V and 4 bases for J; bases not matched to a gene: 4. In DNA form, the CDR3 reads TGTGCCAGCAGCGTAGCTGGGACTAGGGCAGATACGCAGTATTTT. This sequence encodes CASSVAGTRADTQYF.

CDR3 DNA: TGTGCCAGCAGCTTGGGGGCCAGGGTTACGAACACTGAAGCTTTCTTT. Its protein product is CASSLGARVTNTEAFF. The V and J genes are TRBV5-4 and TRBJ1-1; weak D call: TRBD1 (5 bases). From germline, CDR1 is SGHNT and CDR2 YYREEE (reference sequence). V was trimmed by 0 bases and J by 1 base, leaving 13 bases between them. This CDR3 spans 16 amino acids.

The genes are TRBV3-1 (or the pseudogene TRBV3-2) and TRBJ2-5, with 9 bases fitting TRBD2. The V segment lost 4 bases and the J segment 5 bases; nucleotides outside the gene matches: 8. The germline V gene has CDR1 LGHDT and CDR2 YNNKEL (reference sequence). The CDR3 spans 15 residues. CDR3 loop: CASSLAAGGQETQYF. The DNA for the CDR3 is TGTGCCAGCAGCCTGGCGGCGGGGGGGCAGGAGACCCAGTACTTC.

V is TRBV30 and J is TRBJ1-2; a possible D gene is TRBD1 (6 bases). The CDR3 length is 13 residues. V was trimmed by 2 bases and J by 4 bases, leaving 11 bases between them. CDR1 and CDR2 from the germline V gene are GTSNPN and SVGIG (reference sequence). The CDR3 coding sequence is TGTGCCTGGAGTCAAACAGGGCCCTATGGCTACACCTTC. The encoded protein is CAWSQTGPYGYTF.

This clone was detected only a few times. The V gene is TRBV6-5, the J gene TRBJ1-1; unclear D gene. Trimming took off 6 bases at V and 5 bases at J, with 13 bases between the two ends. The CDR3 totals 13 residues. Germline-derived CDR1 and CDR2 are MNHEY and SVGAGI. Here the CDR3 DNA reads TGTGCCAGCAGCCGGAGTGGCGGGACTGAAGCTTTCTTT. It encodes CASSRSGGTEAFF.

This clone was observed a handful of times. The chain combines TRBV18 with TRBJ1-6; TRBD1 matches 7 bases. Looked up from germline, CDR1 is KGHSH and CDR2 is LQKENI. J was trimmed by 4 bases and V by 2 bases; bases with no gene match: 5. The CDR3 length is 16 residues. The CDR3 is CASSPSPGQYNSPLHF. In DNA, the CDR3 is TGTGCCAGCTCACCATCCCCGGGACAGTATAATTCACCCCTCCACTTT.

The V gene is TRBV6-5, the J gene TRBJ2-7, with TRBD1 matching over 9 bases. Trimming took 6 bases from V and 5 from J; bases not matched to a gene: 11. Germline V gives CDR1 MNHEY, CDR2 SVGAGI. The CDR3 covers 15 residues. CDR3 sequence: CASRTTGTGSNEQYF. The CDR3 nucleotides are TGTGCCAGCAGAACAACCGGGACAGGGTCTAACGAGCAGTACTTC.

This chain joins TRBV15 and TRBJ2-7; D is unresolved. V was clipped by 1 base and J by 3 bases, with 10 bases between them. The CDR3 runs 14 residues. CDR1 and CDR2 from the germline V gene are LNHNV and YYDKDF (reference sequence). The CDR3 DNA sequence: TGTGCCACCAGCAGAGCAGGCAGCTACTACGAGCAGTACTTC. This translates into CATSRAGSYYEQYF. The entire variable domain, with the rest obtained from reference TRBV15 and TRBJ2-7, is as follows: DAMVIQNPRYQVTQFGKPVTLSCSQTLNHNVMYWYQQKSSQAPKLLFHYYDKDFNNEADTPDNFQSRRPNTSFCFLDIRSPGLGDTAMYLCATSRAGSYYEQYFGPGTRLTVT.

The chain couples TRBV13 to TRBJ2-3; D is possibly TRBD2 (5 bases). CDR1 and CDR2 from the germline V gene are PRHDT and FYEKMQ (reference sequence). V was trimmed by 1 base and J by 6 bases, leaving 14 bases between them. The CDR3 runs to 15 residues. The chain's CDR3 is CASSLAAGERDTQYF. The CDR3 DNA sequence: TGTGCCAGCAGCTTAGCGGCGGGCGAGAGGGATACGCAGTATTTT.

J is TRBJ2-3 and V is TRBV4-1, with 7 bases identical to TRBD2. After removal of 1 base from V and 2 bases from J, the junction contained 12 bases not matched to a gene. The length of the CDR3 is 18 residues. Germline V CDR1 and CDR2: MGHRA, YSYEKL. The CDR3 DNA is TGCGCCAGCAGCCAAGTTTATCGGGGGAGCGGGGCCACAGATACGCAGTATTTT. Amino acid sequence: CASSQVYRGSGATDTQYF.

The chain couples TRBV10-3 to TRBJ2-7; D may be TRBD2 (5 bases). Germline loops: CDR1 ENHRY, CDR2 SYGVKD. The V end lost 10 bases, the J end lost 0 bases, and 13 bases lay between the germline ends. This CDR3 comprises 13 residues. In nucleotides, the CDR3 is TGTGCCACCCGAATCGGGAACTCCTACGAGCAGTACTTC. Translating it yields CATRIGNSYEQYF.

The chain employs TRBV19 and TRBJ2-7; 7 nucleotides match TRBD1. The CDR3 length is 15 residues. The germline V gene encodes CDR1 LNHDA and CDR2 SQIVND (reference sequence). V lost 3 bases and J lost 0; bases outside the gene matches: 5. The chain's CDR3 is CASSIPGQSSYEQYF. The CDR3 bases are TGTGCCAGTAGTATTCCGGGACAGTCCTCCTACGAGCAGTACTTC.

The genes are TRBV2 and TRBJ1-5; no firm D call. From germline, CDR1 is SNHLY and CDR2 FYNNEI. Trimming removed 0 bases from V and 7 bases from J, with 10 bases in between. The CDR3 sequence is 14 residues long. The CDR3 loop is CASSEAPGLQPQHF. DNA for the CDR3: TGTGCCAGCAGTGAAGCCCCGGGATTACAGCCCCAGCATTTT.

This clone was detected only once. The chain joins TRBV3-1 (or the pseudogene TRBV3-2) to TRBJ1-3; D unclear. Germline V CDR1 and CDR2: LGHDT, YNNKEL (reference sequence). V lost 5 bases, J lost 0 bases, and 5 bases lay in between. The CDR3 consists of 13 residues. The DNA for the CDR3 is TGTGCCAGCAGCATGAGCTCTGGAAACACCATATATTTT. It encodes CASSMSSGNTIYF.

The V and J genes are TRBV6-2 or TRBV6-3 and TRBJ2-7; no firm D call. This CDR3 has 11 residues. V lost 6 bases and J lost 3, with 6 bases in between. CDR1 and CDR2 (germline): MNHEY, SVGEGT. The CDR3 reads CASSQLYEQYF. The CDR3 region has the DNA TGTGCCAGCAGCCAACTCTACGAGCAGTACTTC.

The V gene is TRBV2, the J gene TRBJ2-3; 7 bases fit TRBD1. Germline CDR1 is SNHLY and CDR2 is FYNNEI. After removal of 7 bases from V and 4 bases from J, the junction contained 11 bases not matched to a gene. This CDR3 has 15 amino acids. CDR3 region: CASTWTLRGPDTQYF. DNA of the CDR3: TGTGCCAGCACTTGGACCCTTAGGGGGCCAGATACGCAGTATTTT.

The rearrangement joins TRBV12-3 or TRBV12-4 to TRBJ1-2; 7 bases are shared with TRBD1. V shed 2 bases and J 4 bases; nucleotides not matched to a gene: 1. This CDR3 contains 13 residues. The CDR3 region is CASSLQGGYGYTF. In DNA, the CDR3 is TGTGCCAGCAGTTTACAGGGGGGCTATGGCTACACCTTC.

The CDR3 DNA follows: TGTGCCAGCAGTTATGGGCTAGCGGGGGCGCAAGAGACCCAGTACTTC. Amino acids: CASSYGLAGAQETQYF. The chain employs TRBV27 and TRBJ2-5, with 10 bases fitting TRBD2. V trimming: 4 bases; J trimming: 2 bases; junction bases outside the gene matches: 7. Per the germline V gene, CDR1 is MNHEY and CDR2 is SMNVEV (reference sequence). The CDR3 consists of 16 residues.

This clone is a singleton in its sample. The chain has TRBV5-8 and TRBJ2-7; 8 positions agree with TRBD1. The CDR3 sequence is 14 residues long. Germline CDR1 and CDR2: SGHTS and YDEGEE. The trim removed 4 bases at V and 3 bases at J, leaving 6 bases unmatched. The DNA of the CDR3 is TGTGCCAGCAGCCGCCGGACAGGGAACTACGAGCAGTACTTC. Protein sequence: CASSRRTGNYEQYF.

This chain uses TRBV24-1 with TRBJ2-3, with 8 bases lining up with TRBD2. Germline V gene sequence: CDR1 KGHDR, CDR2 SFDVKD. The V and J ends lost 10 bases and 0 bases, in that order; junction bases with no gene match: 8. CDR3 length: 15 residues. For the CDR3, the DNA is TGTGCCACGGAAGCGGGGGACTCTAGCACAGATACGCAGTATTTT. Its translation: CATEAGDSSTDTQYF.